This TCR beta chain was captured by sequencing in a study of blood T cell repertoires in COVID-19. Study as a whole: Sources were T cells, B-cell-depleted T cells, or PBMCs; the material itself was cDNA or gDNA.

Only in-frame clones appear in the TCRdb table, and some are missing; sequencing was by immunoSEQ multiplex PCR. The data show approximately 210,000 clones, around 81% seen once. Allocation to cohorts depended on clinical history reported by the participants. The sample consisted of PBMCs or T cells enriched from blood (not recorded which). The sequence was obtained from a woman aged 50 to 65 with acute COVID-19.

The CDR3 is CATSDIQQGAHQPQHF. Written as DNA, the CDR3 is TGTGCCACCAGCGATATCCAACAGGGGGCGCATCAGCCCCAGCATTTT. The V gene is TRBV24-1, the J gene TRBJ1-5; 9 nucleotides match TRBD1. The CDR3 consists of 16 residues. CDR1 KGHDR and CDR2 SFDVKD come from the germline V gene. J lost 5 bases, V lost 7 bases, and 11 bases had no gene match.